A single sample gave rise to the 5 T cell receptor beta chains below, sequenced in a study of blood T cells in healthy people across ages. Alongside a J-beta primer mix, a sample-barcoded 5' primer served in a second PCR lasting 7 to 11 cycles. TCRdb used MiXCR to reprocess the 5' RACE reads, holding one entry per CDR3 protein. Seen here are about 1,500,000 distinct CDR3 sequences, 28% observed once, and the top ten hold around 7.7%. Sequencing input: blood. The origin of the receptors is a woman under 40 in good health.

The sample holds a few counts of this clonotype. This chain uses TRBV5-1 with TRBJ1-1, with D perhaps matching TRBD1 (5 bases). Germline lookup yields CDR1 SGHRS and CDR2 YFSETQ. The CDR3 is 13 amino acids. Trimming removed 4 bases at V and 5 bases at J, with 12 bases between. DNA for the CDR3: TGCGCCAGCAGCAGGTACGAGGGGACTGAAGCTTTCTTT. This sequence encodes CASSRYEGTEAFF.

The chain carries TRBV7-2 and TRBJ2-3; 12 nucleotides match TRBD2. V was pared by 5 bases and J by 8 bases, with 11 bases of the junction left unmatched. This CDR3 has 16 amino acids. Germline assignment: CDR1 SGHTA and CDR2 FQGNSA. The CDR3 DNA reads TGTGCCAGCAGCCCCGGGACTAGCGGGCTCCACGGTACGCAGTATTTT. Translating gives CASSPGTSGLHGTQYF.

This clonotype showed up many times. The chain links TRBV12-3 or TRBV12-4 to TRBJ2-5; D possibly corresponds to TRBD2 (6 bases). The CDR3 sequence is 13 residues long. The V end lost 5 bases, the J end lost 2 bases, and 9 bases lay between the germline ends. The chain's CDR3 is CASSGTFQETQYF. The CDR3 nucleotides are TGTGCCAGCAGTGGGACTTTTCAAGAGACCCAGTACTTC.

The J gene is TRBJ2-7, the V gene TRBV18; D might be TRBD1 or TRBD2, each matching 5 bases. Germline CDR1 KGHSH, CDR2 LQKENI. V lost 3 bases and J lost 1, with 16 bases in between. The CDR3 loop spans 16 amino acids. This CDR3 is CASSPGEGMRSYEQYF. DNA of the CDR3: TGTGCCAGCTCACCGGGCGAGGGGATGAGGTCCTACGAGCAGTACTTC.

This clonotype was seen more than once but under ten times. The V gene is TRBV20-1, the J gene TRBJ1-5, with TRBD1 matching 7 bases. In germline, CDR1 is DFQATT, CDR2 SNEGSKA (reference sequence). The CDR3 consists of 14 residues. With 4 bases clipped from V and 5 bases from J, the junction kept 8 bases outside the gene matches. CDR3 in amino acids: CSATQGTADQPQHF. As DNA, the CDR3 is TGCAGTGCTACCCAAGGGACAGCCGATCAGCCCCAGCATTTT.